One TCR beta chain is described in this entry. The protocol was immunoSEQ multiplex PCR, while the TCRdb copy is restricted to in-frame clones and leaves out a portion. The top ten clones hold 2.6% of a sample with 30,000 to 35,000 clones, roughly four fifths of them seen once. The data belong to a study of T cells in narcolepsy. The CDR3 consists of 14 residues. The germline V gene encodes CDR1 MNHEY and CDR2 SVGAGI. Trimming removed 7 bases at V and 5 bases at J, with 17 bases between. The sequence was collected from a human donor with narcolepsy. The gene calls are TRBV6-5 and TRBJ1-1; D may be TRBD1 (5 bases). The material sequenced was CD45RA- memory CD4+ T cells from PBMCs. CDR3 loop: CASIREAGSTEAFF. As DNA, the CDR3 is TGTGCCAGCATTCGAGAGGCAGGGTCAACTGAAGCTTTCTTT.